Below, 27 T cell receptor beta chains from the same sample are listed, as sequenced in a study of regulatory T cells in long-lasting Graves disease (dated by TCRdb to the early 2020s). The meaning of the sample's time point label: newly diagnosed GD, antithyroid drugs for less than 3 months. For both TCR sequencing and RNA sequencing, RNA was extracted from PBMCs using TRIzol. Library method: multiplex PCR. Sequenced on an Illumina HiSeq 4000. TCR beta libraries were built with iRepertoire HTBI primers and Arm-PCR amplification of CDR3 regions. The raw public data were reprocessed by TCRdb itself: fastp quality trimming at Q25, MiXCR clonotype calling, in-frame beta chains only. Entries are consolidated by CDR3 protein sequence, retaining the most common genes and DNA. This sample lists over 450,000 distinct CDR3 sequences; around 13% were detected once. The top ten clones comprise roughly 8.9% of the sample.

The data also belong to a second study, concerning T cells in Graves' hyperthyroidism and ophthalmopathy.

The sequenced sample was peripheral blood mononuclear cells (PBMCs), obtained at new diagnosis, from a patient treated with antithyroid drugs. Every receptor here comes from a woman in her twenties or thirties with Graves disease. Donor details come from another sample of the same person, matched by shared clones.

This clonotype was counted ten times or more. The CDR3 sequence: CASSASASTSYEQYF. DNA for the CDR3: TGTGCCAGCAGTGCTAGTGCTTCAACTTCCTACGAGCAGTACTTC. The chain combines TRBV2 with TRBJ2-7; D not certain. Germline CDR1 and CDR2: SNHLY and FYNNEI. The CDR3 length is 15 residues. V was clipped by 4 bases and J by 1 base, with 14 bases between them. Together with reference TRBV2 and TRBJ2-7, the CDR3 gives the full variable domain: EPEVTQTPSHQVTQMGQEVILRCVPISNHLYFYWYRQILGQKVEFLVSFYNNEISEKSEIFDDQFSVERPDGSNFTLKIRSTKLEDSAMYFCASSASASTSYEQYFGPGTRLTVT.

This clonotype was seen ten or more times. The rearrangement joins TRBV28 to TRBJ1-1; D ambiguous. V was trimmed by 3 bases and J by 4 bases, leaving 12 bases between them. CDR1 is MDHEN, CDR2 SYDVKM, per germline. This CDR3 region has 14 residues. CDR3 nucleotides: TGTGCCAGCAGTTTCGCGGGGTTGATCACTGAAGCTTTCTTT. Its translation is CASSFAGLITEAFF.

There are many counts of this clonotype. The V and J genes are TRBV20-1 and TRBJ1-4, with D hard to call. Per the germline V gene, CDR1 is DFQATT and CDR2 is SNEGSKA (reference sequence). The length of the CDR3 is 13 residues. Trimming took 5 bases from V and 4 from J, leaving 11 bases between them. The CDR3 spells CSAAQSVNEKLFF. The CDR3 nucleotides are TGCAGTGCTGCCCAGAGCGTTAATGAAAAACTGTTTTTT.

In this sample, this clonotype turned up many times. J is TRBJ2-7 and V is TRBV27, with D possibly being TRBD2 (5 bases). V gave up 3 bases and J gave up 0 bases, with 15 bases separating them. The CDR3 loop spans 16 amino acids. The germline CDR1 and CDR2 sequences are MNHEY and SMNVEV (reference sequence). CDR3 in DNA: TGTGCCAGCAGTTTCCGCCCCGGACTGGCCTCCTACGAGCAGTACTTC. Translating gives CASSFRPGLASYEQYF.

The V and J genes are TRBV4-2 and TRBJ1-5, with a possible D match to TRBD1 (5 bases). The length of the CDR3 is 14 residues. The V gene lost 0 bases and the J gene lost 4 bases, with 7 bases spanning the gap. CDR1 LGHNA and CDR2 YNFKEQ come from the germline V gene. This chain's CDR3 is CASSQEAGNQPQHF. CDR3 DNA: TGTGCCAGCAGCCAAGAGGCAGGGAATCAGCCCCAGCATTTT.

In its sample, this clonotype was seen many times. The chain uses TRBV18 and TRBJ2-1, with 7 positions matching TRBD2. From germline, CDR1 is KGHSH and CDR2 LQKENI. The CDR3 loop spans 16 amino acids. V shed 2 bases, J shed 0 bases, and the junction held 4 bases outside the gene matches. CDR3 DNA sequence: TGTGCCAGCTCACCATGGGAGGGACCCTCCTACAATGAGCAGTTCTTC. Protein: CASSPWEGPSYNEQFF.

With respect to this clonotype: Just one base apart from a much larger clone, this may be a read error. The gene calls are TRBV11-2 and TRBJ1-2; no clear D gene. Germline CDR1 reads SGHAT; CDR2 reads FQNNGV. The CDR3 extends over 13 amino acids. CDR3 loop: CASSPGLRYGYIF. CDR3 nucleotides: TGCGCCAGCAGTCCCGGCCTGCGCTATGGCTACATCTTC.

This clonotype was counted only a few times. The V call is TRBV6-4, the J call TRBJ1-4; 9 bases are a match to TRBD1. Germline V gives CDR1 MRHNA, CDR2 SNTAGT. After removal of 5 bases from V and 10 bases from J, the junction contained 17 bases not matched to a gene. The CDR3 extends over 17 amino acids. The chain's CDR3 is CASSSPGQGSGLGKLFF. DNA for the CDR3: TGTGCCAGCAGTTCTCCGGGACAGGGATCGGGGCTAGGAAAACTGTTTTTT.

This clonotype was seen only a few times. J is TRBJ2-3 and V is TRBV30; D is undetermined. The CDR3 covers 15 residues. Germline V CDR1 and CDR2: GTSNPN, SVGIG (reference sequence). Deletions cut 2 bases from V and 0 bases from J, with 12 bases between. The CDR3 bases are TGTGCCTGGAGTTTGGGGTCAGTGAGCACAGATACGCAGTATTTT. Its translation is CAWSLGSVSTDTQYF.

This clonotype came up many times. The chain employs TRBV4-3 and TRBJ2-7; weak D call: TRBD2 (6 bases). Deletions cut 1 base from V and 0 bases from J, with 16 bases between. The length of the CDR3 is 17 residues. Per germline, CDR1 LGHNA and CDR2 YSLEER. For the CDR3, the DNA is TGCGCCAGCAGCCAAGGGGTAGCGGCTATGAGCTCCTACGAGCAGTACTTC. Amino acids: CASSQGVAAMSSYEQYF.

The sample holds many counts of this clonotype. The J gene is TRBJ1-3, the V gene TRBV15; TRBD1 is a possible D gene (6 bases). CDR1 LNHNV and CDR2 YYDKDF come from the germline V gene (reference sequence). Trimming cost V 4 bases and J 0 bases, with 13 bases left between them. The CDR3 has 16 residues. CDR3 residues: CATSTEDSLSGNTIYF. CDR3 DNA: TGTGCCACCAGCACTGAGGACAGCCTCTCTGGAAACACCATATATTTT.

The chain carries TRBV29-1 and TRBJ1-2, with D possibly being TRBD1 (6 bases). CDR1 and CDR2 from the germline V gene are SQVTM and ANQGSEA. This CDR3 has 17 amino acids. Trimming shortened V by 3 bases and J by 2 bases, and 22 bases separated the two germline ends. CDR3 sequence (DNA): TGCAGCGTTGATATATCCAAGGGACACCTAGGGAACTATGGCTACACCTTC. Translation gives CSVDISKGHLGNYGYTF.

In its sample, this clonotype was seen once. Given a much more abundant clone one base away, this may be a read error. The chain carries TRBV20-1 and TRBJ1-2, with a weak D call TRBD1 (6 bases). Germline V lookup: CDR1 DFQATT, CDR2 SNEGSKA (reference sequence). This CDR3 spans 15 amino acids. CDR3 amino acids: CSSRDYDRKNYGYTF. CDR3 DNA: TGCAGTTCTAGAGACTATGACAGGAAAAACTATGGCTACACCTTC.

Only a few counts were recorded for this clonotype. V is TRBV28 and J is TRBJ2-1; unclear D gene. The CDR3 has 15 residues. From germline, CDR1 is MDHEN and CDR2 SYDVKM. Trimming left V 6 bases short and J 0 bases short, with 12 bases between. CDR3 nucleotide sequence: TGTGCCAGCAGGGTTACGACTGGCTCCTACAATGAGCAGTTCTTC. It encodes CASRVTTGSYNEQFF.

This clonotype showed up many times. The chain is built from TRBV7-9 and TRBJ2-1, with D perhaps matching TRBD2 (6 bases). Trimming pared 2 bases from V and 15 bases from J, leaving 11 bases between. The CDR3 extends over 11 amino acids. Germline CDR1 and CDR2: SEHNR and FQNEAQ (reference sequence). The chain's CDR3 is CASSLTGLVFF. For the CDR3, the DNA is TGTGCCAGCAGCTTAACGGGACTGGTGTTCTTC.

Ten or more counts support this clonotype. The chain carries TRBV11-2 and TRBJ2-1; 7 bases line up with TRBD2. The V gene end was trimmed by 6 bases and the J gene end by 2 bases; junction bases not matched to a gene: 7. The CDR3 runs to 15 residues. Germline V gene data show CDR1 as SGHAT and CDR2 as FQNNGV. The CDR3 nucleotides are TGTGCCAGCAGTCATTCCGGGACTACCTACAATGAGCAGTTCTTC. It encodes CASSHSGTTYNEQFF.

There are many counts of this clonotype. The chain recombines TRBV29-1 with TRBJ2-3; 12 bases map to TRBD2. Germline trimming cut 6 bases from V and 7 bases from J; bases unmatched to any gene: 8. Germline values: CDR1 SQVTM, CDR2 ANQGSEA. The length of the CDR3 is 14 residues. CDR3 amino acids: CSVPTSGRVNTQYF. CDR3 DNA sequence: TGCAGCGTCCCGACTAGCGGGAGAGTAAATACGCAGTATTTT.

This clonotype has ten or more counts. The genes are TRBV6-1 and TRBJ1-5, with 11 bases identical to TRBD1. Germline lookup yields CDR1 MNHNS and CDR2 SASEGT. The length of the CDR3 is 15 residues. With 6 bases clipped from V and 6 bases from J, the junction kept 7 bases outside the gene matches. This CDR3 reads CASSFGQGAIQPQHF. CDR3 nucleotides: TGTGCCAGCAGCTTCGGACAGGGGGCTATTCAGCCCCAGCATTTT.

The rearrangement uses TRBV30 and TRBJ2-7; possible D gene TRBD1, 6 bases. The CDR3 is made up of 15 amino acids. Trimming removed 3 bases at V and 3 bases at J, with 18 bases between. The germline V gene has CDR1 GTSNPN and CDR2 SVGIG (reference sequence). CDR3 residues: CAWSPRAWGLYEQYF. CDR3 bases: TGTGCCTGGAGCCCCAGGGCCTGGGGGCTCTACGAGCAGTACTTC.

The J gene is TRBJ2-2, the V gene TRBV7-6, with D unresolved. The CDR3 contains 12 residues. V lost 5 bases to trimming and J lost 8 bases, with 9 bases between them. CDR1 is SGHVS and CDR2 is FNYEAQ in the germline V gene. CDR3 sequence: CASSPQVGELFF. In nucleotides, the CDR3 is TGTGCCAGCAGCCCCCAGGTTGGGGAGCTGTTTTTT.

This clonotype came up many times. This chain joins TRBV11-2 and TRBJ2-7, with 12 bases that match TRBD1. With 5 bases clipped from V and 5 bases from J, the junction kept 13 bases outside the gene matches. The CDR3 is 17 residues long. Germline V gives CDR1 SGHAT, CDR2 FQNNGV. CDR3: CASSHRDRGLFSNEQYF. CDR3 sequence (DNA): TGTGCCAGCAGCCACCGGGACAGGGGGCTTTTTTCCAACGAGCAGTACTTC.

The chain links TRBV19 to TRBJ2-1; D could derive from TRBD1 or TRBD2 (6 bases each). Germline CDR1 and CDR2: LNHDA and SQIVND (reference sequence). Trimming took off 0 bases at V and 4 bases at J, with 16 bases between the two ends. This CDR3 region has 17 residues. The CDR3 nucleotides read TGTGCCAGTAGTATAGATCTTGGAGGGGGAGGATACAATGAGCAGTTCTTC. This translates into CASSIDLGGGGYNEQFF.

This clonotype was detected only a few times. V is TRBV28 and J is TRBJ2-2, with 9 positions matching TRBD2. The CDR3 covers 18 residues. V shed 1 base and J 5 bases; nucleotides not matched to a gene: 11. From germline, CDR1 is MDHEN and CDR2 SYDVKM. CDR3 protein: CASSLSLIAGVVTGELFF. The CDR3 region has the DNA TGTGCCAGCAGTTTATCCCTCATAGCGGGAGTTGTTACCGGGGAGCTGTTTTTT.

This clonotype was observed once. The chain carries TRBV12-3 or TRBV12-4 and TRBJ1-5; D not resolved. V was cut by 8 bases and J by 6 bases, with 14 bases left in between. CDR3 length: 13 amino acids. The CDR3 DNA is TGTGCCAGCGACGATGGGGTGGGTCAGCCCCAGCATTTT. Amino acids: CASDDGVGQPQHF.

This sequence joins TRBV11-3 and TRBJ1-6, with D unclear. CDR1 and CDR2 from the germline V gene are SGHNT and YENEEA. The CDR3 extends over 15 amino acids. The V and J ends lost 6 bases and 3 bases respectively, with 12 bases between them. The CDR3 here is CASREKDGYNSPLHF. In nucleotides, the CDR3 is TGTGCCAGCAGAGAAAAAGACGGCTATAATTCACCCCTCCACTTT.

This clonotype was counted ten times or more. V and J are TRBV5-1 and TRBJ2-3; D uncertain. The germline V gene encodes CDR1 SGHRS and CDR2 YFSETQ. The length of the CDR3 is 15 residues. V shed 0 bases and J shed 1 base, with 9 bases lying between them. The CDR3 DNA is TGCGCCAGCAGCTTGGACCCGCTGGGCACAGATACGCAGTATTTT. This translates into CASSLDPLGTDTQYF.

This clonotype occurred many times. The chain combines TRBV29-1 with TRBJ2-2; D is uncertain. CDR3 size: 12 residues. V was shortened by 7 bases and J by 1 base, with 7 bases between the two germline ends. Germline loops: CDR1 SQVTM, CDR2 ANQGSEA. CDR3 nucleotides: TGCAGCGGGTGGGGGAACACCGGGGAGCTGTTTTTT. Residues: CSGWGNTGELFF.